This T cell receptor (beta chain) was sequenced in a study of T cell repertoires in ileal Crohn's disease (dated by TCRdb to about 2019). Background for the entire study: At the time of surgery, roughly 40% of patients were active smokers, and the median duration of disease was about 8.5 years. Surgery was performed for a complication in all patients, with stricturing disease in roughly 61% and penetrating disease in approximately 40%. About half of the patients received postoperative therapy: about a dozen received thiopurines and roughly 17 received anti-TNF agents. A prospective multicentre cohort supplied the approximately 56 Crohn's disease patients whose TCR repertoires were analysed. The study ran alongside a multicentre cohort designed to identify predictors of early endoscopic recurrence after ileocolonic resection. Endoscopic postoperative recurrence was defined by a Rutgeerts score above i0. A total of some 170 mucosal samples from 57 patients were sequenced, with samples obtained at several locations on the surgical specimen and at postoperative endoscopy.

As regards this clone: Its antigen is currently not known. There are no base qualities to consult, and no much larger clone falls within one base.

Findings and caveats that apply to the study as a whole: Endoscopic recurrence was found to be associated with higher high-frequency clone percentages at surgery, and recurrence was observed in all patients with clonality above 26.8% (18/57). Compared with CD4 T cells, sorted CD8 T cells held more high-frequency clones, which suggests that the mucosal expansions were mostly CD8. Only a subgroup of patients, of unstated size, had mucosal CD4 and CD8 T cells sorted and sequenced. A significantly higher proportion of clonal expansions was observed in active smokers at surgery than in non-smokers (approximately 28% vs 17%, p=0.02).

For commercial TCRB immunosequencing, 400 to 550 nanograms of biopsy DNA were submitted for each sample. CDR3 regions were amplified from genomic DNA by Adaptive Biotechnology using a two-step, amplification bias-controlled multiplex PCR. In the first PCR, primers covered every V and J gene segment, and in the second PCR, barcodes and Illumina adapters were added. CDR3 libraries were sequenced using an Illumina instrument. The paper's data handling went like this. Analysis combined the vendor-provided pipelines with custom analysis of raw data in R/Bioconductor under R version 3.3.0. Clonality, which ranges from 0 to 1, was calculated as the inverse of the normalised Shannon entropy across all productive clones. The repertoire share taken up by the top 100 clones defined high-frequency clones, and only clones that passed a 95% confidence test were kept. Overlap between samples was measured with the Morisita-Horn index, while repertoire diversity was measured with the Simpson index. Drawn from immuneACCESS, this table holds only the in-frame rearrangements with V and J called that TCRdb kept. Clones are partly lost; checked studies trace under half to an unresolved V gene and leave the rest unexplained. The V and J calls and the clone size are those of that table, but D and trimming were determined from the DNA. The sample profile shows roughly 8,200 clones; around 74% of them were found once. Jointly, the top ten make up around 8% of the sample.

The CDR3, from cysteine to phenylalanine, totals 13 residues. Of all the DNA, just the CDR3 is kept, 39 bases in frame from base 1. Trimming at the junction amounts to 2 bases on V and 11 bases on J, and the germline ends lie 15 bases apart. The germline V gene (reference sequence) sets CDR1 to MNHNY and CDR2 to SVGAGI. Eligible patients were adults with ileal or ileocolonic Crohn's disease who had an indication for ileocolonic resection. Whole ileal mucosal biopsies were stored frozen at -80°C before DNA extraction. Genomic DNA was isolated from frozen whole biopsies using a TRizol-based method, and the DNA was quantified with a NanoDrop 2000 spectrophotometer.

Sequencing was performed on ileal tissue. This sequence uses TRBV6-6 and TRBJ1-1, with the D gene too uncertain to name. This TCR was sampled from an adult with Crohn's disease. The nucleotide sequence reads TGTGCCAGCAGTTACCAAGAAAGGGAGGAGGCTTTCTTT. The encoded protein is CASSYQEREEAFF.